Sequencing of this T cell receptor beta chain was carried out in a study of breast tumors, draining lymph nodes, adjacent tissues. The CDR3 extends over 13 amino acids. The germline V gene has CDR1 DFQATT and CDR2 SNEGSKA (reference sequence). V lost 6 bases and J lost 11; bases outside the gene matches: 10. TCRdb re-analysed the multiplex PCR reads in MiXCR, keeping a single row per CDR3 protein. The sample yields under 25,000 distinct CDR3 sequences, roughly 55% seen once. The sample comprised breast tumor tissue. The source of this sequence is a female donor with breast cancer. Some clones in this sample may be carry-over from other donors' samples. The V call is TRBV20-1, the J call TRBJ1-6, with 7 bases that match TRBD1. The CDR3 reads CSARDSREAPLHF. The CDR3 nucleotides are TGCAGTGCACGGGACAGTCGAGAGGCACCCCTCCACTTT.